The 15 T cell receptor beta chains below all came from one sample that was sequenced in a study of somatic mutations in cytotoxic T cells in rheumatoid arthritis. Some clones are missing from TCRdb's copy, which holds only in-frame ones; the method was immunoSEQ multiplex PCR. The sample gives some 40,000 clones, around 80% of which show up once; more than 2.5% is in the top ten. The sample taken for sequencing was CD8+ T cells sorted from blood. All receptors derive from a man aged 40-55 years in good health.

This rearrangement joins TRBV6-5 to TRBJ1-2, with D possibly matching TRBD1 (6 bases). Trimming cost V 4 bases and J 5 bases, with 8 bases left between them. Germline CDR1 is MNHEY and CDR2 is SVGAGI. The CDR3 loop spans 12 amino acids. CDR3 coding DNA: TGTGCCAGCAGTTTAGGGGGTTATGGCTACACCTTC. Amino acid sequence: CASSLGGYGYTF.

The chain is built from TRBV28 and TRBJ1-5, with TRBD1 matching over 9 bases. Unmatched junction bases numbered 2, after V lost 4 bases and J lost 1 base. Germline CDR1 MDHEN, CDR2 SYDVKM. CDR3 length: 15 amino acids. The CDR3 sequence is CASSWDRESNQPQHF. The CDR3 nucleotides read TGTGCCAGCAGTTGGGACAGGGAGAGCAATCAGCCCCAGCATTTT.

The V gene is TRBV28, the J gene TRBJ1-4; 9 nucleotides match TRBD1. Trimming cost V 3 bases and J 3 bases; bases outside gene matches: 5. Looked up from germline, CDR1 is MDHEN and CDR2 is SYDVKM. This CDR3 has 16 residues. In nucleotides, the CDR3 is TGTGCCAGCAGTTTCACGGGGACAGGGTCTAATGAAAAACTGTTTTTT. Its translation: CASSFTGTGSNEKLFF. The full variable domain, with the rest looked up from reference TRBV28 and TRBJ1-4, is DVKVTQSSRYLVKRTGEKVFLECVQDMDHENMFWYRQDPGLGLRLIYFSYDVKMKEKGDIPEGYSVSREKKERFSLILESASTNQTSMYLCASSFTGTGSNEKLFFGSGTQLSVL.

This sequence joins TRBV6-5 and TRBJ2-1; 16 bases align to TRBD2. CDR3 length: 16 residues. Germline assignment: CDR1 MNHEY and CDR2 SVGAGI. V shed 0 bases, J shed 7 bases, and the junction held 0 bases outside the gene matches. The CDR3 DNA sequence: TGTGCCAGCAGTTACTCGGGACTAGCGGGAGGGAATGAGCAGTTCTTC. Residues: CASSYSGLAGGNEQFF.

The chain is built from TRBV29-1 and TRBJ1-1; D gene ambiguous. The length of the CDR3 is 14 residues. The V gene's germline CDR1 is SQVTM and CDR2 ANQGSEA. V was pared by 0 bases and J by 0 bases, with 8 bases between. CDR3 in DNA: TGCAGCGTTGAAGAGGTAGCCATGAACACTGAAGCTTTCTTT. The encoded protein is CSVEEVAMNTEAFF.

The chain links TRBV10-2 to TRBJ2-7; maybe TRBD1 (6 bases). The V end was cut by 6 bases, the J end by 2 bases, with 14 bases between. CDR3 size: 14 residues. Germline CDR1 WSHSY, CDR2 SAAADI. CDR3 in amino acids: CASSGQSSAYEQYF. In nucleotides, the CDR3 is TGCGCCAGCAGCGGACAGTCCTCGGCCTACGAGCAGTACTTC.

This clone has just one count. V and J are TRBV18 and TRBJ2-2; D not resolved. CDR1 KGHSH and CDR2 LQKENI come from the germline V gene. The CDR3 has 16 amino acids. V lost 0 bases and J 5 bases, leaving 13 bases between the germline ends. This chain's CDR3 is CASSPPDSPETGELFF. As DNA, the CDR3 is TGTGCCAGCTCACCACCAGACTCCCCAGAAACCGGGGAGCTGTTTTTT. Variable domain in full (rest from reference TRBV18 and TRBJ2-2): NAGVMQNPRHLVRRRGQEARLRCSPMKGHSHVYWYRQLPEEGLKFMVYLQKENIIDESGMPKERFSAEFPKEGPSILRIQQVVRGDSAAYFCASSPPDSPETGELFFGEGSRLTVL.

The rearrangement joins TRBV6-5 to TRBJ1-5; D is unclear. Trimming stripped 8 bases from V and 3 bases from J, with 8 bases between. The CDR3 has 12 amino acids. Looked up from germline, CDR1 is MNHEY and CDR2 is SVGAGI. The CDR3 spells CASWLPNQPQHF. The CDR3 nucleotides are TGTGCCAGCTGGCTCCCCAATCAGCCCCAGCATTTT.

The CDR3 coding sequence is TGTGCCAGCAGCCCTGACAATAGCGGGACGGAGTACGAGCAGTACTTC. The encoded protein is CASSPDNSGTEYEQYF. The genes are TRBV7-3 and TRBJ2-7; 8 bases fit TRBD2. The CDR3 extends over 16 amino acids. Unmatched junction bases numbered 13, after V lost 5 bases and J lost 4 bases. Germline loops: CDR1 SGHTA, CDR2 FQGTGA.

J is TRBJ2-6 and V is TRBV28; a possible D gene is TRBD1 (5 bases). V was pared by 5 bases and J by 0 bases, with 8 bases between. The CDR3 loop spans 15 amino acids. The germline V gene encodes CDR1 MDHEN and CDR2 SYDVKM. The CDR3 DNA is TGTGCCAGCAGTGCCGACAGCTCTGGGGCCAACGTCCTGACTTTC. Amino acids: CASSADSSGANVLTF.

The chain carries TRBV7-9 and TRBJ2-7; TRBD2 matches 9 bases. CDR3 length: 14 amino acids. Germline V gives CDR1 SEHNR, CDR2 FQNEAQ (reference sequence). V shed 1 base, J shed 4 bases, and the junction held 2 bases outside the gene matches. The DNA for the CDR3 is TGTGCCAGCAGCTTAGTAGCGGGAGTGTACGAGCAGTACTTC. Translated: CASSLVAGVYEQYF.

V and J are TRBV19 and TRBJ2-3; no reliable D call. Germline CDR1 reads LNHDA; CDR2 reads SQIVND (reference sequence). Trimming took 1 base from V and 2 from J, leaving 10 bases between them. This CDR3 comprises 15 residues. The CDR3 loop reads CASSIAAESTDTQYF. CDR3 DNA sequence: TGTGCCAGTAGTATAGCGGCGGAATCCACAGATACGCAGTATTTT.

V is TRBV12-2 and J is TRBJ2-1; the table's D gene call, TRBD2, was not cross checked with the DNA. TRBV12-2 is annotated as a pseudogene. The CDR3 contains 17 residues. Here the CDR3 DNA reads TGTGCAAGTCGCTTAGCCCTCCACGTAGCGTTCTACAATGAGCAGTTCTTC. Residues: CASRLALHVAFYNEQFF.

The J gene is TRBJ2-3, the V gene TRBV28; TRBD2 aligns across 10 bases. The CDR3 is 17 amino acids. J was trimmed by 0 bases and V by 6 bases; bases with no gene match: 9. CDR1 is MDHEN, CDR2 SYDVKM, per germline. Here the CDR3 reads CASSTSVAGGSTDTQYF. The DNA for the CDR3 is TGTGCCAGCAGCACATCGGTAGCGGGAGGTAGCACAGATACGCAGTATTTT.

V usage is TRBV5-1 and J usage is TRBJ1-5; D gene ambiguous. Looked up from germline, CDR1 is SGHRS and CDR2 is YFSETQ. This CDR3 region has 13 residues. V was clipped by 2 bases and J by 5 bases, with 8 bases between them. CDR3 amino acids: CASSLAGDQPQHF. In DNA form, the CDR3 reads TGCGCCAGCAGCTTAGCAGGTGATCAGCCCCAGCATTTT.